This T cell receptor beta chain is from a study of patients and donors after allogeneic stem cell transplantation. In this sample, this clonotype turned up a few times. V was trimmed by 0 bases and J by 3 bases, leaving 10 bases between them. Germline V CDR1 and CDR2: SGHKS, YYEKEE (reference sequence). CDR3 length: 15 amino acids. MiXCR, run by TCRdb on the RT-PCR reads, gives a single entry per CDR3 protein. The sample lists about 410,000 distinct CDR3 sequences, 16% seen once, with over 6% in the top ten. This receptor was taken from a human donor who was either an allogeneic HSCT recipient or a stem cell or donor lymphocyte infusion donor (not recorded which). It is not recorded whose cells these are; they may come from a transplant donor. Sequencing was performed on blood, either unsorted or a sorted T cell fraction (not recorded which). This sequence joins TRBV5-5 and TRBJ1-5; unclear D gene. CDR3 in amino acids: CASSLALRINQPQHF. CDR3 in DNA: TGTGCCAGCAGCTTGGCGTTACGGATCAATCAGCCCCAGCATTTT.